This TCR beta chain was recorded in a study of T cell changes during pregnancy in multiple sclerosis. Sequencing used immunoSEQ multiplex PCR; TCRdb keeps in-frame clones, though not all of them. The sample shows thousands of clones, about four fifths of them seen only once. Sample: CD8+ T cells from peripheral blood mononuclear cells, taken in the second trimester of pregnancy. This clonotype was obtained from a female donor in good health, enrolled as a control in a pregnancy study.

The CDR3 DNA sequence: TGTGCCAGCAGCGGGGCGGGGCTGGAGGCCTACGAGCAGTACTTC. Residues: CASSGAGLEAYEQYF. This chain uses TRBV11-2 with TRBJ2-7; a possible D gene is TRBD2 (6 bases). Trimming left V 5 bases short and J 2 bases short, with 16 bases between. Germline lookup yields CDR1 SGHAT and CDR2 FQNNGV. This CDR3 has 15 residues.